Presented here are 17 T cell receptor beta chains from one specimen sequenced in a study of early T cells in non-severe SARS-CoV-2 infection (dated by TCRdb to the early 2020s). Libraries were built with 5' RACE. For sequencing, a NextSeq 500 was employed. TCRdb redid the processing of the public reads, applying fastp at Q25 and MiXCR, and retained in-frame beta chains. Rows are combined by CDR3 protein, so each entry shows the most common genes and DNA. This sample gives 40,000 or so distinct CDR3 sequences in total; approximately 10% of them show up just once. Around a fifth of the sample rests with the top ten. The sequenced sample consisted of whole blood. These receptors originate from an adult who was a healthcare worker with PCR-confirmed SARS-CoV-2 infection or an uninfected control (not recorded which).

This clonotype has a count of ten or more. V usage is TRBV27 and J usage is TRBJ2-1; 7 nucleotides agree with TRBD2. In germline, CDR1 is MNHEY, CDR2 SMNVEV (reference sequence). With V trimmed by 7 bases and J by 4 bases, 7 bases remained unmatched. This CDR3 comprises 14 residues. The CDR3, as DNA: TGTGCCAGCATGCCTAGCGGCAGGTACAATGAGCAGTTCTTC. Its translation is CASMPSGRYNEQFF.

The chain couples TRBV29-1 to TRBJ2-7, with 7 positions matching TRBD2. Germline CDR1 reads SQVTM; CDR2 reads ANQGSEA. The V and J ends lost 0 bases and 3 bases, in that order; junction bases with no gene match: 8. The CDR3 loop spans 15 amino acids. The CDR3 protein is CSVEDFASGIYEQYF. The CDR3 DNA reads as TGCAGCGTTGAAGATTTTGCTAGCGGTATCTACGAGCAGTACTTC.

The rearrangement joins TRBV11-2 to TRBJ2-7, with 7 bases matching TRBD2. The length of the CDR3 is 14 residues. The ends lost 5 bases at V and 0 bases at J; junction bases unmatched: 4. Germline values: CDR1 SGHAT, CDR2 FQNNGV. Written as DNA, the CDR3 is TGTGCCAGCAGCATGAGCGGGAACTCCTACGAGCAGTACTTC. Translated, it gives CASSMSGNSYEQYF.

The table lists this clonotype with many counts. This chain connects TRBV2 to TRBJ2-2; 10 positions agree with TRBD2. Germline lookup yields CDR1 SNHLY and CDR2 FYNNEI. V lost 1 base, J lost 6 bases, and 2 bases stayed unmatched. This CDR3 has 15 amino acids. CDR3 sequence: CASSEGSGRAGELFF. For the CDR3, the DNA is TGTGCCAGCAGTGAAGGCAGCGGGAGGGCCGGGGAGCTGTTTTTT.

The table lists this clonotype with many counts. The chain links TRBV6-1 to TRBJ2-6; the D is unclear. Germline V gene lookup returns CDR1 MNHNS and CDR2 SASEGT. The length of the CDR3 is 15 residues. V was trimmed by 4 bases and J by 0 bases, leaving 7 bases between them. The CDR3 sequence: CASSAPDSGANVLTF. The DNA of the CDR3 is TGTGCCAGCAGTGCCCCAGACTCTGGGGCCAACGTCCTGACTTTC.

A few counts support this clonotype. The CDR3 nucleotides read TGCGCCAGCAGCCAAGGACTAGCGGGAGTCGGGGAGCTGTTTTTT. Encoded protein: CASSQGLAGVGELFF. The chain recombines TRBV4-1 with TRBJ2-2; 12 nucleotides match TRBD2. V lost 1 base to trimming and J lost 7 bases; unmatched junction nucleotides: 1. This CDR3 has 15 amino acids. Germline assignment: CDR1 MGHRA and CDR2 YSYEKL.

This clonotype was recorded many times. This chain uses TRBV20-1 with TRBJ2-6, with D possibly matching TRBD2 (5 bases). CDR3 length equals 13 residues. The V end lost 3 bases, the J end lost 3 bases, and 6 bases lay between the germline ends. CDR1 is DFQATT and CDR2 is SNEGSKA in the germline V gene (reference sequence). This chain's CDR3 is CSASGVGANVLTF. CDR3 coding DNA: TGCAGTGCTAGCGGGGTTGGGGCCAACGTCCTGACTTTC.

This clonotype was recorded a few times. This rearrangement joins TRBV12-3 or TRBV12-4 to TRBJ2-6, with D unresolved. The CDR3 totals 16 residues. V shed 3 bases and J shed 0 bases, with 9 bases lying between them. In DNA form, the CDR3 reads TGTGCCAGCAGTTTTGGTGACCTCTCTGGGGCCAACGTCCTGACTTTC. Its protein is CASSFGDLSGANVLTF.

The chain employs TRBV6-2 or TRBV6-3 and TRBJ1-1; possibly TRBD1 for D (6 bases). CDR1 is MNHEY and CDR2 is SVGEGT in the germline V gene. V lost 0 bases, J lost 3 bases, and 11 bases lay in between. The CDR3 has 15 residues. For the CDR3, the DNA is TGTGCCAGCAGTTACTCGCAAGACAGGTACACTGAAGCTTTCTTT. This encodes CASSYSQDRYTEAFF.

This clonotype occurred a few times. This chain links TRBV27 with TRBJ2-3; 10 nucleotides agree with TRBD2. The V and J ends lost 5 bases and 2 bases, in that order; junction bases with no gene match: 4. The CDR3 has 15 amino acids. The germline CDR1 and CDR2 sequences are MNHEY and SMNVEV (reference sequence). The CDR3 DNA follows: TGTGCCAGCAGTCCAAGCGGGAGGGCCACAGATACGCAGTATTTT. It yields the protein CASSPSGRATDTQYF.

The V and J genes are TRBV29-1 and TRBJ1-2; 10 bases are a match to TRBD1. Trimming cost V 5 bases and J 4 bases; bases outside gene matches: 1. In germline, CDR1 is SQVTM, CDR2 ANQGSEA. The CDR3 consists of 12 residues. The CDR3 nucleotides are TGCAGCGTTAGGACAGGGGGCTATGGCTACACCTTC. This encodes CSVRTGGYGYTF.

There are many counts of this clonotype. This sequence joins TRBV12-3 or TRBV12-4 and TRBJ1-1, with TRBD1 as a possible D gene (5 bases). The CDR3 runs 12 residues. Trimming stripped 3 bases from V and 6 bases from J, with 8 bases between. In nucleotides, the CDR3 is TGTGCCAGCAGTTTGACAGAGTCTGAAGCTTTCTTT. It is translated as CASSLTESEAFF.

The chain combines TRBV6-6 with TRBJ1-2; D is possibly TRBD1 (5 bases). V shed 11 bases and J shed 6 bases, with 16 bases lying between them. Germline-derived CDR1 and CDR2 are MNHNY and SVGAGI (reference sequence). This CDR3 has 12 amino acids. The CDR3: CAHARGADGYTF. CDR3 nucleotide sequence: TGTGCCCACGCCCGTGGGGCAGATGGCTACACCTTC.

The table lists this clonotype with many counts. The rearrangement joins TRBV28 to TRBJ1-2, with TRBD1 matching 10 bases. The V gene's germline CDR1 is MDHEN and CDR2 SYDVKM. V lost 3 bases to trimming and J lost 2 bases; unmatched junction nucleotides: 0. The CDR3 extends over 14 amino acids. CDR3 sequence reads: CASSLGQGNYGYTF. As DNA, the CDR3 is TGTGCCAGCAGTTTGGGACAGGGGAACTATGGCTACACCTTC.

The sample holds a few counts of this clonotype. This chain connects TRBV5-4 to TRBJ2-5; a weak D match, TRBD2 (5 bases). CDR3 length: 16 amino acids. The germline V and J ends were trimmed by 4 bases and 4 bases, with 20 bases remaining between them. From germline, CDR1 is SGHNT and CDR2 YYREEE (reference sequence). The CDR3 loop reads CASSRQLLGERETQYF. The CDR3 nucleotides are TGTGCCAGCAGCCGACAATTGCTTGGGGAGAGAGAGACCCAGTACTTC. The full variable domain, rest sourced from reference TRBV5-4 and TRBJ2-5, is ETGVTQSPTHLIKTRGQQVTLRCSSQSGHNTVSWYQQALGQGPQFIFQYYREEENGRGNFPPRFSGLQFPNYSSELNVNALELDDSALYLCASSRQLLGERETQYFGPGTRLLVL.

This clonotype occurred many times. The rearrangement uses TRBV9 and TRBJ2-7, with no clear D. The CDR3 length is 13 residues. Germline V CDR1 and CDR2: SGDLS, YYNGEE. Trimming removed 0 bases at V and 2 bases at J, with 6 bases between. The CDR3, as DNA: TGTGCCAGCAGCGTAGCTGAAACCTACGAGCAGTACTTC. Amino acid sequence: CASSVAETYEQYF.

The J gene is TRBJ1-1, the V gene TRBV5-6; no clear D gene. Trimming cost V 1 base and J 0 bases, with 7 bases left between them. The CDR3 is 14 residues long. Per the germline V gene, CDR1 is SGHDT and CDR2 is YYEEEE. In DNA form, the CDR3 reads TGTGCCAGCAGCTTGCGTGTCATGAACACTGAAGCTTTCTTT. This encodes CASSLRVMNTEAFF.